This TCR beta chain originates from a study of T cells in Graves' hyperthyroidism and ophthalmopathy. This clonotype was observed a handful of times. TCR beta CDR3 region amplification was performed from RNA transcripts. TCR CDR3 regions were first amplified by RT-PCR with HTBI primers. In TCRdb, the multiplex PCR reads were re-called with MiXCR into one record per CDR3 protein. The sample includes 400,000 to 500,000 distinct CDR3 sequences, around 15% of them seen just once. Stable Graves' hyperthyroidism denoted no ophthalmopathy progression over 18 months. Trimming removed 0 bases at V and 1 base at J, with 8 bases between. The germline CDR1 and CDR2 sequences are SGDLS and YYNGEE. The CDR3 loop spans 16 amino acids.

The chain couples TRBV9 to TRBJ2-6; D is undetermined. The receptor was derived from a woman aged 18-29 years with Graves' hyperthyroidism. The sample consisted of blood. The CDR3 spells CASSVAWESGANVLTF. In nucleotides, the CDR3 is TGTGCCAGCAGCGTAGCTTGGGAATCTGGGGCCAACGTCCTGACTTTC.